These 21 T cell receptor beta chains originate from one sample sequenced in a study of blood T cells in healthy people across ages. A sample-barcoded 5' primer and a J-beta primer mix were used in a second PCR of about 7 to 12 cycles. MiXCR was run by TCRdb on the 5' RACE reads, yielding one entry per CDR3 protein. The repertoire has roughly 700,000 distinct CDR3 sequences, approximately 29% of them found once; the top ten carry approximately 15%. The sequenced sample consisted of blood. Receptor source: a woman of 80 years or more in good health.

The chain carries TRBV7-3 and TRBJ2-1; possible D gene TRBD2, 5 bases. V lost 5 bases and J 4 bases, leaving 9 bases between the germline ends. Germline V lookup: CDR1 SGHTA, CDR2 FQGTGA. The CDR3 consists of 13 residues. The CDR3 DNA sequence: TGTGCCAGCAGCATGGGAGCTTACAATGAGCAGTTCTTC. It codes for CASSMGAYNEQFF.

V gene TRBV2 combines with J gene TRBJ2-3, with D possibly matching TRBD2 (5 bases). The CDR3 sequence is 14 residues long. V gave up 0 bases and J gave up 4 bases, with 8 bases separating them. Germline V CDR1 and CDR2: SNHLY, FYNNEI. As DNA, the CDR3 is TGTGCCAGCAGTGAAGCGTTTAGCGCAGATACGCAGTATTTT. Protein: CASSEAFSADTQYF.

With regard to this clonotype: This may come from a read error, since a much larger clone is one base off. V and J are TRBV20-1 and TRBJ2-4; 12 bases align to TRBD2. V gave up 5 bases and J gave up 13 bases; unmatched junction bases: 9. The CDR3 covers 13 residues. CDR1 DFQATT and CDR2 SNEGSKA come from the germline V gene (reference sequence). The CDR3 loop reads CSARTSGAYVQYF. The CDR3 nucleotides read TGCAGTGCTCGGACTAGCGGGGCCTACGTGCAGTACTTC.

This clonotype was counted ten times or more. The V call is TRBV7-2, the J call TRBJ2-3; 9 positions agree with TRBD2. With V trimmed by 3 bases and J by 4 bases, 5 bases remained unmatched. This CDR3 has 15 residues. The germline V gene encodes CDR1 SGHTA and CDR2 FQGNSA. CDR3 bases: TGTGCCAGCAGCTTTGGCGGGGGGGCCCCAGATACGCAGTATTTT. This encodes CASSFGGGAPDTQYF. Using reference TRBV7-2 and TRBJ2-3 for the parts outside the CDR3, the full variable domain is GAGVSQSPSNKVTEKGKDVELRCDPISGHTALYWYRQSLGQGLEFLIYFQGNSAPDKSGLPSDRFSAERTGGSVSTLTIQRTQQEDSAVYLCASSFGGGAPDTQYFGPGTRLTVL.

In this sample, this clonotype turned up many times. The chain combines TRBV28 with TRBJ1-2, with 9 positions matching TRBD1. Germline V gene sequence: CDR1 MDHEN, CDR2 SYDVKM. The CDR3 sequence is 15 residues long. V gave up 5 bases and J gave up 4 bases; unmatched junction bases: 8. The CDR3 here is CASSPRDRAGYGYTF. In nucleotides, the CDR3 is TGTGCCAGCAGTCCGCGGGACAGGGCAGGCTATGGCTACACCTTC.

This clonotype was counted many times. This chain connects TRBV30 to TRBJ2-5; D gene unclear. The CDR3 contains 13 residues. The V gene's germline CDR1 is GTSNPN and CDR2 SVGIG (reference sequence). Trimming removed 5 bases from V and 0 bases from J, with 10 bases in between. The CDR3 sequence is CAWGRHNQETQYF. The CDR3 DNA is TGTGCCTGGGGAAGACACAACCAAGAGACCCAGTACTTC.

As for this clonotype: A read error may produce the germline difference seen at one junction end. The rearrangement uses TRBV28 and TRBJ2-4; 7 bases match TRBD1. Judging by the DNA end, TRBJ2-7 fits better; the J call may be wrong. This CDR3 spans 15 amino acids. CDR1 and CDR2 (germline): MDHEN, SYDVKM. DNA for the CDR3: TGTGCCCGCAGTCCCGGGACAGCTAGAGTCCACGAGCAGTACTTC. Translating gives CARSPGTARVHEQYF.

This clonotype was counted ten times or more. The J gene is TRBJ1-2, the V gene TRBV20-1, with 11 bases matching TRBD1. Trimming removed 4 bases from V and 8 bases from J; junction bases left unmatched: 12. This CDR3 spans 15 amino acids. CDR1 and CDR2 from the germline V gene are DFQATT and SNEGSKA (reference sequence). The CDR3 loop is CSAIDGQGALRGYTF. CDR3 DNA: TGCAGTGCTATCGACGGACAGGGGGCCTTGCGCGGCTACACCTTC.

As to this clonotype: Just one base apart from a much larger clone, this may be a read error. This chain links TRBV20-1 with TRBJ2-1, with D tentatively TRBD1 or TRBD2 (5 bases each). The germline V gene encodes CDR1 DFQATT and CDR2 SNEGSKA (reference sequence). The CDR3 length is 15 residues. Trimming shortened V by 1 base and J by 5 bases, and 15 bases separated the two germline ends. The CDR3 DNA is TGCAGTGCTAGAGGGCTAGGCGTGGGGGACAATGAGCAGTTCTTC. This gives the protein CSARGLGVGDNEQFF.

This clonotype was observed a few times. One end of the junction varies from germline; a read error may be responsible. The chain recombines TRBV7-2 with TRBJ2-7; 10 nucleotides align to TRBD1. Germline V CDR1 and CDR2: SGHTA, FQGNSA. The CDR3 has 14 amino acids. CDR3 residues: CASSRDRGSYERYF. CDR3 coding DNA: TGTGCCAGCTCTAGGGACAGGGGAAGCTACGAGCGGTACTTC.

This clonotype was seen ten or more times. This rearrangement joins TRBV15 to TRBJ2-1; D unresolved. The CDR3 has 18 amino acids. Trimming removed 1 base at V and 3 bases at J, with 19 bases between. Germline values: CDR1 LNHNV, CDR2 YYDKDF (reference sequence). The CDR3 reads CATSRVWFSSPSYNEQFF. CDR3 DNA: TGTGCCACCAGCAGAGTCTGGTTTAGCAGCCCAAGCTACAATGAGCAGTTCTTC.

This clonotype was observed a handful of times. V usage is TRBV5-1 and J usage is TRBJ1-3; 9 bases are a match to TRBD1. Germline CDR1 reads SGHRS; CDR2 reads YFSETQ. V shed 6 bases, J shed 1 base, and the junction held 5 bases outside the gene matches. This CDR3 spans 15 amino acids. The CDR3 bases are TGCGCCAGCACTTCGACAGGGGGATCTGGAAACACCATATATTTT. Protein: CASTSTGGSGNTIYF.

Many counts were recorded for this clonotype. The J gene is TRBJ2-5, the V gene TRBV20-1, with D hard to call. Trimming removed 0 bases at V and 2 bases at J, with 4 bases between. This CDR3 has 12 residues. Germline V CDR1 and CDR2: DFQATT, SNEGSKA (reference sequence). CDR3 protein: CSAREGQETQYF. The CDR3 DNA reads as TGCAGTGCTAGAGAGGGTCAAGAGACCCAGTACTTC.

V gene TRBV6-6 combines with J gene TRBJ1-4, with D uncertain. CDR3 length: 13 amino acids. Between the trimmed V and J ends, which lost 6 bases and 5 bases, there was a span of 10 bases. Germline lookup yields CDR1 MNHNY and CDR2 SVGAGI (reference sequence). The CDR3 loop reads CASRSRSNEKLFF. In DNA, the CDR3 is TGTGCCAGCAGGTCCCGTTCCAATGAAAAACTGTTTTTT.

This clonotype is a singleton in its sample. CDR3 sequence reads: CASIHPAQDMGNEQFF. Written as DNA, the CDR3 is TGTGCCAGCATTCACCCAGCGCAGGATATGGGGAATGAGCAGTTCTTC. This rearrangement joins TRBV6-5 to TRBJ2-1; D is unclear. CDR1 is MNHEY and CDR2 is SVGAGI in the germline V gene. The CDR3 runs 16 residues. V lost 7 bases and J lost 7, with 23 bases in between.

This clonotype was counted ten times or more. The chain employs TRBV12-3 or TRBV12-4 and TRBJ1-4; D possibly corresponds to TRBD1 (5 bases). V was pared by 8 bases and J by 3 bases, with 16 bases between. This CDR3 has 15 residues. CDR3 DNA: TGTGCCAGCGGGACTTACGAGCGGTCTAATGAAAAACTGTTTTTT. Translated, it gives CASGTYERSNEKLFF.

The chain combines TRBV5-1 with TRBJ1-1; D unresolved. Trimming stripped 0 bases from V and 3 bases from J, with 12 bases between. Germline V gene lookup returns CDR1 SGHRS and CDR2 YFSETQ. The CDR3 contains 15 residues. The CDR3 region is CASSLVPGVDTEAFF. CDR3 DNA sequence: TGCGCCAGCAGCTTGGTACCAGGAGTAGACACTGAAGCTTTCTTT.

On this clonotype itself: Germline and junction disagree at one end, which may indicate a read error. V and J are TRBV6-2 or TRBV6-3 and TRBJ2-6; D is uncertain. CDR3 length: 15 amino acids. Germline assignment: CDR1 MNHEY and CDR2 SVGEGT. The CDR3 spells CASSWSGSEANVRTF. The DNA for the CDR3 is TGTGCCAGCAGTTGGTCAGGCTCTGAGGCCAACGTCCGGACTTTC.

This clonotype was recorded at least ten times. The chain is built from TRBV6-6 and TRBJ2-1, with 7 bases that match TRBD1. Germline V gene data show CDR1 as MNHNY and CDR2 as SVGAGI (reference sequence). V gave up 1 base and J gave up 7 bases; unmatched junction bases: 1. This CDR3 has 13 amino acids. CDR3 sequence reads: CASSYFRGNEQFF. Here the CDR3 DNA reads TGTGCCAGCAGTTACTTCAGGGGGAATGAGCAGTTCTTC.

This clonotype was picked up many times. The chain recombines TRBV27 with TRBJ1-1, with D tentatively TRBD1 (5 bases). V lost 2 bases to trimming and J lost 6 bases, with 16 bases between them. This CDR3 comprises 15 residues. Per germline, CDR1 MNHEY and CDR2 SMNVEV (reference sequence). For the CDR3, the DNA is TGTGCCAGCAGTTTACTCCCGGTGAGGGACGCTGAAGCTTTCTTT. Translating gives CASSLLPVRDAEAFF.

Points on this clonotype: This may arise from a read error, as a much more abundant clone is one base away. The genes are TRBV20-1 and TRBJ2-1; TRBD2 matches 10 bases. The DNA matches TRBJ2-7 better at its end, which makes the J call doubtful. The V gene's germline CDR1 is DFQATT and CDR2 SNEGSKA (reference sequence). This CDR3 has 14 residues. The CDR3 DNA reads TGCAGTGCAGGGCCTAGCGGGGGCTACAATGAGCAGTACTTC. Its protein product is CSAGPSGGYNEQYF.